This T cell receptor beta chain came from a study of blood T cells in healthy people across ages. About the research overall: T cells yielded about one barcoded beta molecule per two cells through template switching.

Germline-derived CDR1 and CDR2 are MDHEN and SYDVKM. The CDR3 covers 16 residues. Trimming took 5 bases from V and 7 from J, leaving 21 bases between them. Using a J-beta primer mix together with a sample-barcoded 5' primer, a second PCR was run for about 7 to 12 cycles. Via MiXCR, TCRdb re-called the 5' RACE reads, giving one row per CDR3 protein. The profile shows hundreds of thousands of distinct CDR3 sequences, 40% to 65% of them singletons. Study results and caveats: Diversity figures based on one million T cells were deemed too low.

A few counts support this clonotype. What it binds is not known. This clonotype was sampled from a man at least 80 years old in good health. Sequencing used blood. The genes are TRBV28 and TRBJ1-5; D remains ambiguous. CDR3 amino acids: CASSLTPDGFGQPQHF. The CDR3 nucleotides are TGTGCCAGCAGTCTGACTCCAGACGGGTTCGGGCAGCCCCAGCATTTT.